This record looks at one T cell receptor beta chain sequence and its context. This clone was counted a few times. Its antigen target is currently unknown. It has no much larger one-base neighbor in the sample; base qualities were not kept. The entire isolated RNA was reverse transcribed using the High Capacity cDNA Reverse Transcription Kit, and thus expressed TCRB transcripts were sequenced. Deep immunoSEQ sequencing was performed on naive, central memory and regulatory T cell samples, with an average of about 3.57 million total reads per sample. After sorted cells were lysed in RLT buffer, RNA was extracted with DNase-treated RNeasy Micro or Mini kits, with the choice depending on cell number. Each cell subset was processed separately to prevent cross-contamination, with patient and healthy donor samples processed together. The immunoSEQ multiplex PCR was used to amplify TCRB sequences from cDNA, generating 87-bp fragments that spanned the CDR3 region. Amplicons were sequenced on the Illumina HiSeq platform. The paper's processing steps were these. PCR bias was corrected computationally using synthetic template baselines, and reads within Hamming distance 2 were collapsed, with unmergeable singletons discarded. By aligning reads against IMGT, V, D and J genes, CDR3 length, and insertions or deletions at six rearrangement sites were assigned. Within each subset, clonotype counts were normalized to the number of sorted cells before true diversity and Gini coefficients were calculated with the tcR R package. Repertoire sharing was quantified using the overlap coefficient calculated on TCRB nucleotide sequences. Out-of-frame TCRB sequences from naive cells were analyzed to stand in for the pre-selection repertoire. The clones in this table, taken by TCRdb from immuneACCESS, are in-frame only. Not every clone is retained; where verified, under half of the shortfall comes from an unresolved V gene, and the cause of the rest is unknown. The V and J calls and the clone size are those of that table, but D and trimming were determined from the DNA. The sample table lists under 300,000 clones, approximately 20% of them with a count of one. The ten largest make up more than 0.025% of the sample.

This sample is drawn from a study of beta chain features in type 1 diabetes (dated by TCRdb to 2016 to 2018). Study-level background: Mean age, gender distribution, total cell number and subset yield did not differ between patients and healthy donors. Across all samples, 107,917,701 sorted cells were examined, and cell number per subset correlated strongly with RNA yield. Whereas all 28 donors provided naive and central memory subsets, regulatory and stem cell-like memory subsets were isolated from just 8 patients and about 8 healthy donors. The study compared TCRB repertoires of sorted circulating CD4+ T cell subsets between recently diagnosed type 1 diabetes patients and matched healthy donors.

Spanning cysteine to phenylalanine, the CDR3 consists of 14 amino acids. Only the CDR3 DNA is retained, 42 bases long and in frame from the first base. V is cut back by 6 bases and J by 3 bases, with 4 bases in the junction unmatched. CDR1 and CDR2 are read off the germline V gene as SGHTA and FQGTGA. A single peripheral blood draw of about 116 mL on average was collected from each donor into heparinised tubes. A BD FACSAria II was used to sort naive, central memory, regulatory and stem cell-like memory CD4+ T cells with a panel that included CD45RO, CCR7, CD25, CD127, CD95 and CD27. Purity was above 95% for every sorted population. Right away, PBMCs were isolated by Lymphoprep density gradient centrifugation and were stained directly, with no culture step. So that batch effects would be minimized, each experiment stained and sorted samples in pairs, pairing one healthy donor with one patient. The research as a whole found: The naive, central memory and regulatory TCRB repertoires appeared to resemble one another more closely among patients than among healthy donors. At VDJ recombination sites, patients with type 1 diabetes made fewer insertions and deleted more nucleotides, a pattern implying thymic rearrangement abnormalities. Because small numbers of individuals were included in the HLA sub-analyses, any influence of HLA type on TCRB rearrangement was left unresolved. In all four CD4+ subsets, TCRB CDR3 length was moderately but significantly shorter in type 1 diabetes patients. Because cDNA was sequenced instead of genomic DNA, highly expressing activated cells could be over-represented, though the groups showed no difference in activation or CD3 levels. PCR may preferentially amplify shorter templates, but because patient and control samples were amplified and corrected together, any resulting skew would affect both groups equally.

The TCR comes from a woman between 40 and 50 years old with type 1 diabetes. Input material: naive CD4+ T cells from blood. The sample's cell subset or site label, decoded: true naive CD4+ T cells. The chain is encoded by TRBV7-3 joined to TRBJ2-1; 8 middle bases align to TRBD1. The DNA reads TGTGCCAGCAGTTCACAGGGGGGCTACAATGAGCAGTTCTTC. Translated, this is CASSSQGGYNEQFF.